What follows are 23 T cell receptor beta chains derived from one specimen sequenced in a study of blood T cell repertoires in COVID-19 (dated by TCRdb to 2018 to 2021). Libraries came from the immunoSEQ multiplex PCR assay. TCRdb holds this immuneACCESS table with in-frame rearrangements only. Some clones are missing; in checked studies, unresolved V genes explain under half, and the rest has no known cause. This sample holds some 130,000 clones; approximately 80% were observed only once. Of the sample, 1.9% is held by the ten largest clones. The sequencing input was peripheral blood. The receptors were sampled from a man in his sixties or seventies with acute or convalescent COVID-19.

This clone was seen only once. The chain joins TRBV28 to TRBJ1-4; 7 bases fit TRBD1. This CDR3 is 15 amino acids long. J was trimmed by 0 bases and V by 5 bases; bases with no gene match: 3. Germline CDR1 MDHEN, CDR2 SYDVKM. CDR3 in DNA: TGTGCCAGCAGTCCGACAGGGCCAACTAATGAAAAACTGTTTTTT. It codes for CASSPTGPTNEKLFF.

V and J are TRBV28 and TRBJ1-1, with D possibly TRBD1 on 6 matching bases. CDR1 is MDHEN, CDR2 SYDVKM, per germline. There are 13 residues in the CDR3. V shed 4 bases and J shed 10 bases, with 16 bases lying between them. The CDR3 coding sequence is TGTGCCAGCAGTTGGACAGTGAGTATGGCAGCTTTCTTT. Its translation is CASSWTVSMAAFF.

The sample holds a few counts of this clone. CDR3 DNA sequence: TGCGCCAGCAGCGCCGGGACAGCTTACAATGAGCAGTTCTTC. The encoded protein is CASSAGTAYNEQFF. The chain uses TRBV10-1 and TRBJ2-1; the match to TRBD1 covers 7 bases. The CDR3 has 14 amino acids. Per germline, CDR1 WNHNN and CDR2 SYGVQD (reference sequence). The V gene end was trimmed by 6 bases and the J gene end by 4 bases; junction bases not matched to a gene: 6.

The chain has TRBV14 and TRBJ2-1; 9 nucleotides match TRBD1. The CDR3 consists of 17 residues. The germline CDR1 and CDR2 sequences are SGHDN and FVKESK. V lost 1 base, J lost 9 bases, and 13 bases stayed unmatched. Here the CDR3 reads CASSQVVGQGWNGEQFF. The CDR3 bases are TGTGCCAGCAGCCAAGTTGTAGGACAGGGGTGGAACGGTGAGCAGTTCTTC.

The chain is built from TRBV9 and TRBJ2-3; 9 nucleotides align to TRBD2. Per germline, CDR1 SGDLS and CDR2 YYNGEE. The CDR3 runs 18 residues. V dropped 4 bases and J dropped 2; count of bases not matched to a gene: 14. CDR3 DNA sequence: TGTGCCAGCAGCTCACTAGATGGGCGGGGGGGCCCCACAGATACGCAGTATTTT. Protein sequence: CASSSLDGRGGPTDTQYF.

The chain links TRBV3-1 (or the pseudogene TRBV3-2) to TRBJ1-6; D is unclear. Trimming took off 4 bases at V and 0 bases at J, with 7 bases between the two ends. Germline assignment: CDR1 LGHDT and CDR2 YNNKEL (reference sequence). The CDR3 is 15 amino acids. CDR3 amino acids: CASSLRSSYNSPLHF. CDR3 DNA sequence: TGTGCCAGCAGCCTCCGGAGCTCCTATAATTCACCCCTCCACTTT.

This chain uses TRBV10-1 with TRBJ2-1, with 7 bases matching TRBD1. Germline V gene sequence: CDR1 WNHNN, CDR2 SYGVQD (reference sequence). J lost 6 bases, V lost 0 bases, and 5 bases had no gene match. CDR3 length: 15 amino acids. For the CDR3, the DNA is TGCGCCAGCAGTGAGTCGCTGACAGGGAGCAATGAGCAGTTCTTC. Amino acids: CASSESLTGSNEQFF.

The V and J genes are TRBV28 and TRBJ2-1; 8 positions agree with TRBD1. Germline CDR1 is MDHEN and CDR2 is SYDVKM. This CDR3 spans 15 amino acids. J was trimmed by 7 bases and V by 5 bases; bases with no gene match: 10. The CDR3 loop is CASSPAGGPGNEQFF. The CDR3, as DNA: TGTGCCAGCAGTCCCGCAGGGGGCCCGGGGAATGAGCAGTTCTTC.

The chain recombines TRBV27 with TRBJ2-7, with D possibly TRBD1 on 6 matching bases. Germline loops: CDR1 MNHEY, CDR2 SMNVEV (reference sequence). V was pared by 6 bases and J by 0 bases, with 12 bases between. This CDR3 spans 14 amino acids. CDR3 sequence reads: CASRMDSYSYEQYF. CDR3 sequence (DNA): TGTGCCAGCAGGATGGACAGCTACTCCTACGAGCAGTACTTC.

This clone turned up a few times. The rearrangement uses TRBV27 and TRBJ1-4; 7 bases are a match to TRBD1. With 5 bases clipped from V and 4 bases from J, the junction kept 10 bases outside the gene matches. Germline CDR1 MNHEY, CDR2 SMNVEV (reference sequence). This CDR3 has 16 amino acids. This chain's CDR3 is CASSPSYRGGNEKLFF. The CDR3 DNA sequence: TGTGCCAGCAGTCCCTCGTACAGGGGAGGTAATGAAAAACTGTTTTTT.

This rearrangement joins TRBV2 to TRBJ2-1; 9 bases are shared with TRBD2. This CDR3 comprises 15 residues. Germline CDR1 SNHLY, CDR2 FYNNEI. V shed 2 bases, J shed 7 bases, and the junction held 6 bases outside the gene matches. Written as DNA, the CDR3 is TGTGCCAGCAGTGAACGGAGCGGGGGGCCGAATGAGCAGTTCTTC. The encoded protein is CASSERSGGPNEQFF. Full variable domain (remainder filled in from reference TRBV2 and TRBJ2-1): EPEVTQTPSHQVTQMGQEVILRCVPISNHLYFYWYRQILGQKVEFLVSFYNNEISEKSEIFDDQFSVERPDGSNFTLKIRSTKLEDSAMYFCASSERSGGPNEQFFGPGTRLTVL.

This chain joins TRBV3-1 (or the pseudogene TRBV3-2) and TRBJ2-7; 7 bases are shared with TRBD2. The CDR3 spans 17 residues. With 2 bases clipped from V and 3 bases from J, the junction kept 13 bases outside the gene matches. The germline gives CDR1 LGHDT, CDR2 YNNKEL (reference sequence). The CDR3 DNA sequence: TGTGCCAGCAGCCAACCTACTACTCTAGCGGCTAACTACGAGCAGTACTTC. Translated, it gives CASSQPTTLAANYEQYF.

The chain recombines TRBV6-1 with TRBJ1-2; D is perhaps TRBD1 (6 bases). Trimming removed 2 bases at V and 5 bases at J, with 15 bases between. The length of the CDR3 is 15 residues. Germline V gene data show CDR1 as MNHNS and CDR2 as SASEGT. The chain's CDR3 is CASSELTDRAYGYTF. The CDR3, as DNA: TGTGCCAGCAGTGAACTTACGGACAGAGCGTATGGCTACACCTTC.

The rearrangement joins TRBV6-2 or TRBV6-3 to TRBJ1-1, with D possibly matching TRBD1 (5 bases). This CDR3 contains 15 residues. V was pared by 0 bases and J by 1 base, with 9 bases between. Germline V gene data show CDR1 as MNHEY and CDR2 as SVGEGT. CDR3 in amino acids: CASSYSGATNTEAFF. The CDR3 DNA reads TGTGCCAGCAGTTACTCAGGGGCAACGAACACTGAAGCTTTCTTT.

J is TRBJ2-3 and V is TRBV11-1; the D is unclear. CDR3 length: 12 residues. Trimming stripped 5 bases from V and 6 bases from J, with 9 bases between. Per germline, CDR1 SGHAT and CDR2 FQDESV (reference sequence). This chain's CDR3 is CASSPHQDTQYF. In nucleotides, the CDR3 is TGTGCCAGCAGCCCACACCAGGATACGCAGTATTTT.

V usage is TRBV30 and J usage is TRBJ1-4; a weak D match, TRBD1 (5 bases). The V gene's germline CDR1 is GTSNPN and CDR2 SVGIG (reference sequence). There are 13 residues in the CDR3. Deletions cut 1 base from V and 8 bases from J, with 11 bases between. The DNA of the CDR3 is TGTGCCTGGAGTGGGGGCAACACGGAAAAACTGTTTTTT. It translates to CAWSGGNTEKLFF.

CDR3 bases: TGTGCCAGCAGCCCCCTTAGCGGGGCCCGCCAAGAGACCCAGTACTTC. Protein: CASSPLSGARQETQYF. This chain uses TRBV5-8 with TRBJ2-5; 8 bases are a match to TRBD2. Looked up from germline, CDR1 is SGHTS and CDR2 is YDEGEE. The length of the CDR3 is 16 residues. V shed 4 bases, J shed 1 base, and the junction held 9 bases outside the gene matches.

The chain has TRBV29-1 and TRBJ2-1; 7 positions match TRBD2. CDR3 length equals 15 residues. The trim removed 4 bases at V and 6 bases at J, leaving 12 bases unmatched. In germline, CDR1 is SQVTM, CDR2 ANQGSEA. CDR3 nucleotides: TGCAGCGTTGCGAAAGCGGGGAACCTTGCCAATGAGCAGTTCTTC. Its protein is CSVAKAGNLANEQFF.

This clone was seen only once. The chain couples TRBV5-1 to TRBJ2-7; tentative D call: TRBD1 (5 bases). Trimming removed 2 bases from V and 3 bases from J, with 12 bases in between. The CDR3 length is 14 residues. Looked up from germline, CDR1 is SGHRS and CDR2 is YFSETQ. The CDR3 DNA is TGCGCCAGCAGCTTTGACAGAAGTAGCTACGAGCAGTACTTC. This encodes CASSFDRSSYEQYF. The whole variable domain, remainder taken from reference TRBV5-1 and TRBJ2-7, is KAGVTQTPRYLIKTRGQQVTLSCSPISGHRSVSWYQQTPGQGLQFLFEYFSETQRNKGNFPGRFSGRQFSNSRSEMNVSTLELGDSALYLCASSFDRSSYEQYFGPGTRLTVT.

The chain links TRBV29-1 to TRBJ1-1; TRBD1 might be the D (5 bases). CDR3 size: 14 residues. V dropped 1 base and J dropped 5 bases, with 14 bases sitting between them. CDR1 SQVTM and CDR2 ANQGSEA come from the germline V gene. The CDR3, as DNA: TGCAGCGTTGAAGTGGTCAGCCGGGGGACTGAAGCTTTCTTT. As protein: CSVEVVSRGTEAFF.

The genes are TRBV6-5 and TRBJ2-5; maybe TRBD2 (6 bases). Deletions cut 6 bases from V and 5 bases from J, with 10 bases between. The CDR3 length is 12 residues. Germline values: CDR1 MNHEY, CDR2 SVGAGI. CDR3 protein: CASRLGGETQYF. The CDR3 nucleotides are TGTGCCAGCAGGCTGGGGGGTGAGACCCAGTACTTC.

The chain uses TRBV5-1 and TRBJ1-4; D is perhaps TRBD1 (6 bases). CDR3 size: 15 residues. Trimming removed 4 bases at V and 7 bases at J, with 17 bases between. Germline V gives CDR1 SGHRS, CDR2 YFSETQ. The CDR3 protein is CASSQAGVLAEKLFF. The CDR3 coding sequence is TGCGCCAGCAGCCAAGCAGGGGTGCTTGCTGAAAAACTGTTTTTT.

V is TRBV5-8 and J is TRBJ1-1; 7 positions match TRBD1. Trimming cost V 5 bases and J 5 bases; bases outside gene matches: 6. Germline lookup yields CDR1 SGHTS and CDR2 YDEGEE. The CDR3 extends over 13 amino acids. The CDR3 DNA is TGTGCCAGCAGACCTGACAGGGAGACTGAAGCTTTCTTT. Translation: CASRPDRETEAFF.